The rows below give T cell receptor beta chains drawn from one sample of a study of T cell changes during pregnancy in multiple sclerosis. Using immunoSEQ multiplex PCR, the repertoire was profiled, and TCRdb retains in-frame clones only, with some absent. The sample includes about 58,000 clones, roughly 93% of them seen just once. This material consisted of CD8+ T cells from peripheral blood mononuclear cells, taken in the second trimester of pregnancy. These TCRs come from a female donor with multiple sclerosis, enrolled in a pregnancy study. CDR3s include the opening cysteine and the closing phenylalanine or tryptophan. Fields, in order: D gene, J gene, V gene, CDR3 protein. The D gene is left open where the match is weak.

D: TRBD2
J: TRBJ2-3
V: TRBV5-1
CDR3: CASSLGLAGGPDTQYF

D: -
J: TRBJ2-1
V: TRBV9
CDR3: CASSGTLPDSSYNEQFF

D: -
J: TRBJ1-5
V: TRBV9
CDR3: CASGRSSNQPQHF

D: TRBD1
J: TRBJ2-2
V: TRBV7-9
CDR3: CASSLGQRNTGELFF

D: TRBD1
J: TRBJ2-7
V: TRBV2
CDR3: CASADVQGEYEQYF

D: -
J: TRBJ1-3
V: TRBV27
CDR3: CASVRGNTIYF

D: -
J: TRBJ1-3
V: TRBV18
CDR3: CASSPPRQSGNTIYF

D: TRBD1
J: TRBJ2-5
V: TRBV27
CDR3: CASSLSTGDQETQYF

D: TRBD2
J: TRBJ2-5
V: TRBV6-1
CDR3: CASSELAGGQETQYF

D: TRBD1
J: TRBJ1-2
V: TRBV28
CDR3: CASGQGDYGYTF

D: -
J: TRBJ2-3
V: TRBV7-9
CDR3: CASSQSRNSVTDTQYF

D: TRBD2
J: TRBJ2-1
V: TRBV9
CDR3: CASSVGGLADNEQFF

D: TRBD2
J: TRBJ2-1
V: TRBV29-1
CDR3: CSVGTSGGYSYNEQFF

D: -
J: TRBJ2-1
V: TRBV11-3
CDR3: CASSLGALASREFEQFF

D: TRBD2
J: TRBJ2-7
V: TRBV2
CDR3: CASSLVGPAGRGDEQYF

D: -
J: TRBJ1-5
V: TRBV2
CDR3: CASSEGGGRPQHF

D: -
J: TRBJ2-7
V: TRBV9
CDR3: CASSSGLQNEQYF

D: -
J: TRBJ1-5
V: TRBV7-9
CDR3: CASSLVGEGQPQHF

D: TRBD1
J: TRBJ2-7
V: TRBV2
CDR3: CASTDRVHEQYF

D: -
J: TRBJ1-4
V: TRBV2
CDR3: CASSGNTPGKLFF

D: -
J: TRBJ2-6
V: TRBV19
CDR3: CASSIFEGSGANVLTF

D: TRBD2
J: TRBJ2-1
V: TRBV5-1
CDR3: CASSWGGDNEQFF

D: TRBD1
J: TRBJ2-5
V: TRBV2
CDR3: CASNDRDGTQYF

D: TRBD1
J: TRBJ2-7
V: TRBV28
CDR3: CASSTWGTGSSYEQYF

D: -
J: TRBJ2-7
V: TRBV30
CDR3: CAWSPPDYEQYF

D: -
J: TRBJ2-7
V: TRBV9
CDR3: CASSVARSGLEQYF

D: -
J: TRBJ1-1
V: TRBV7-6
CDR3: CASSSSEGAQAFF

D: TRBD1
J: TRBJ2-7
V: TRBV27
CDR3: CASSPGGDYEQYF

D: -
J: TRBJ2-1
V: TRBV6-1
CDR3: CASSGYSRARSSYNEQFF

D: -
J: TRBJ2-1
V: TRBV20-1
CDR3: CSARESGEQFF

D: TRBD2
J: TRBJ2-3
V: TRBV6-4
CDR3: CASSDGSGGSTDTQYF

D: -
J: TRBJ2-5
V: TRBV27
CDR3: CASSPFQGSGSETQYF

D: TRBD1
J: TRBJ2-7
V: TRBV4-3
CDR3: CASSQERDRGTYEQYF

D: -
J: TRBJ1-1
V: TRBV4-2
CDR3: CASSQEAGVSNTEAFF

D: TRBD1
J: TRBJ2-6
V: TRBV7-8
CDR3: CASSLGRSGTGLSGANVLTF

D: TRBD2
J: TRBJ2-2
V: TRBV7-6
CDR3: CASSFRLAGGPGTGELFF

D: TRBD1
J: TRBJ1-1
V: TRBV7-6
CDR3: CASSFFSGTGTNTEAFF

D: TRBD1
J: TRBJ2-7
V: TRBV19
CDR3: CASSIVPGQGINEQYF

D: -
J: TRBJ2-1
V: TRBV4-2
CDR3: CASSQTSYNEQFF

D: -
J: TRBJ1-6
V: TRBV12-2
CDR3: CASRLTKDRGDNSPLHF

D: -
J: TRBJ2-5
V: TRBV5-4
CDR3: CASSSWDLQETQYF

D: TRBD1
J: TRBJ1-2
V: TRBV6-5
CDR3: CASSYSNGDRNYGYTF

D: TRBD2
J: TRBJ2-1
V: TRBV7-6
CDR3: CASSGGGSNEQFF

D: -
J: TRBJ2-7
V: TRBV5-1
CDR3: CASSFDSYEQYF

D: TRBD1
J: TRBJ1-1
V: TRBV25-1
CDR3: CASSGQGAVFVYTEAFF

D: TRBD2
J: TRBJ2-1
V: TRBV4-1
CDR3: CASSQDDRLAGPYNEQFF

D: -
J: TRBJ2-2
V: TRBV7-3
CDR3: CASSSTGELFF

D: TRBD2
J: TRBJ2-1
V: TRBV30
CDR3: CALRGGRNPYNEQFF

D: TRBD1
J: TRBJ2-7
V: TRBV7-2
CDR3: CASSPRWDSPYEQYF

D: -
J: TRBJ1-1
V: TRBV11-2
CDR3: CASSLPGGFVTEAFF